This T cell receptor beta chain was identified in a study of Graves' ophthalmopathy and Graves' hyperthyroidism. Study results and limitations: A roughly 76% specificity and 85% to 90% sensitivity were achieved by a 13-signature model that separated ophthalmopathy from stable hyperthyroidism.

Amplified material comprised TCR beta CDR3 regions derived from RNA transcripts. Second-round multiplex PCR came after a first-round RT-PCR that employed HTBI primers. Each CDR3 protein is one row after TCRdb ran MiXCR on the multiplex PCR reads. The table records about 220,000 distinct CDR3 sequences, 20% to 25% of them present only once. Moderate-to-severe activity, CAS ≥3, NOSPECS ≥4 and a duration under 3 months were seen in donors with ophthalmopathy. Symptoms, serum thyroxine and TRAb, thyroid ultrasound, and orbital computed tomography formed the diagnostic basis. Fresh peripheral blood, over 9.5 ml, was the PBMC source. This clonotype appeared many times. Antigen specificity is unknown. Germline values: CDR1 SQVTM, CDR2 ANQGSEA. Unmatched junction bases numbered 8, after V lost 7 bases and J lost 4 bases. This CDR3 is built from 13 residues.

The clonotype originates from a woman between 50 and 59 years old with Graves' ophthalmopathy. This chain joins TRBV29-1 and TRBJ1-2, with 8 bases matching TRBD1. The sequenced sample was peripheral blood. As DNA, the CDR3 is TGCAGCGCCGAAGGTACAGGGGGCTATGGCTACACCTTC. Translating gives CSAEGTGGYGYTF. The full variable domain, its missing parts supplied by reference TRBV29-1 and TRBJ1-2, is SAVISQKPSRDICQRGTSLTIQCQVDSQVTMMFWYRQQPGQSLTLIATANQGSEATYESGFVIDKFPISRPNLTFSTLTVSNMSPEDSSIYLCSAEGTGGYGYTFGSGTRLTVV.